One T cell receptor (beta chain) is described in this entry. This clone came up a few times. Its antigen is unknown. Per-base qualities were not stored, and no clone one base away is much larger. The sample comes from a study of blood T cell repertoires in COVID-19 (dated by TCRdb to the early 2020s). In the study overall: The collaborator samples originated in the United States, Italy and Spain and spanned the acute and convalescent phases of COVID-19. The prospective study material was composed of cDNA or gDNA derived from T cells, B-cell-depleted T cells, or PBMCs. Deeply sampled blood TCRbeta repertoires from subjects exposed to, actively infected with, or recovered from COVID-19 were included in the dataset. A freely available public database, intended as a resource for researchers studying the immune response to SARS-CoV-2, is where the repertoires were released. Samples were obtained from the ongoing ImmuneRACE study (first 160 participants) and from 1,254 subjects provided by 6 global collaborators. Sample metadata almost always included a de-identified subject ID, COVID-19 status, age in years and sex. Where available, HLA class I and class II types were taken from metadata supplied by the sample provider and were not determined by assay-based typing.

Findings and caveats that apply to the study as a whole: The amount of clinical and demographic metadata varied by source and participant and was provided uncurated.

The immunoSEQ Assay, a bias-controlled multiplex PCR, was used to amplify TCRbeta CDR3 regions from genomic DNA. The study's own analysis went as follows. Nucleated cell counts per sample were estimated from amplification of reference gene primers within the assay. Sequence reads were collapsed and filtered to measure the absolute abundance of every unique TCRbeta CDR3 rearrangement. Productive Simpson clonality was computed per sample as the square root of Simpson's diversity index over productive rearrangements. TCRdb carries this immuneACCESS record with in-frame sequences only. Its versions omit some clonotypes, under half of them owing to an unresolved V gene in the studies checked, with the rest unexplained. The DNA was the basis for D and trimming; V, J and clone size are from that table. Recorded for this sample are a few hundred thousand clones; roughly nine tenths of them occurred a single time. The ten largest make up roughly 1.2% of the sample.

The CDR3 covers 11 residues, taking in both the cysteine and the phenylalanine. The kept DNA is CDR3 alone, 33 bases in frame from the first base. From a lookup of the germline V gene, CDR1 and CDR2 are SQVTM and ANQGSEA. Relative to germline, V is 2 bases shorter and J is 8 bases shorter, with 7 bases between their ends. Whole blood was collected in K2EDTA tubes by collaborating institutions according to the institutions' own protocols. For TCRbeta analysis, collaborator samples were shipped as frozen whole blood, as isolated PBMCs, or as DNA extracted from either sample type. This TCR derives from a middle-aged man with acute or convalescent COVID-19. The sequencing input was peripheral blood. The rearrangement combines TRBV29-1 with TRBJ2-1, with the D gene uncertain. The nucleotide sequence reads as follows: TGCAGCGTTGAAATTGTAGATGAGCAGTTCTTC. It specifies CSVEIVDEQFF.